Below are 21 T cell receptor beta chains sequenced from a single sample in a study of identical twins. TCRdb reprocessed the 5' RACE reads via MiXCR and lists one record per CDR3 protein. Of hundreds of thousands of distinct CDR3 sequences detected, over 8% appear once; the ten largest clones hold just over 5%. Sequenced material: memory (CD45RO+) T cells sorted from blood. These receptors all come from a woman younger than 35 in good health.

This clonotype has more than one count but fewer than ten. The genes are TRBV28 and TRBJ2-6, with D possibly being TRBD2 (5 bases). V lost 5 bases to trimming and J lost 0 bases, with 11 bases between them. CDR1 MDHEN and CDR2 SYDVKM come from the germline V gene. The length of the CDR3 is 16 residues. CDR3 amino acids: CASSMDFSSGANVLTF. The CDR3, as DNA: TGTGCCAGCAGTATGGACTTCTCCTCTGGGGCCAACGTCCTGACTTTC. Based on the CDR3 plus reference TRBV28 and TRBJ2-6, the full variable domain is DVKVTQSSRYLVKRTGEKVFLECVQDMDHENMFWYRQDPGLGLRLIYFSYDVKMKEKGDIPEGYSVSREKKERFSLILESASTNQTSMYLCASSMDFSSGANVLTFGAGSRLTVL.

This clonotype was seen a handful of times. The CDR3 nucleotides read TGCAGTGCTACCCCCCCAGGGGCCATCTACAATGAGCAGTTCTTC. Translation: CSATPPGAIYNEQFF. V is TRBV20-1 and J is TRBJ2-1; a weak D match, TRBD1 (6 bases). The germline V gene encodes CDR1 DFQATT and CDR2 SNEGSKA (reference sequence). V was pared by 4 bases and J by 3 bases, with 16 bases between. There are 15 residues in the CDR3.

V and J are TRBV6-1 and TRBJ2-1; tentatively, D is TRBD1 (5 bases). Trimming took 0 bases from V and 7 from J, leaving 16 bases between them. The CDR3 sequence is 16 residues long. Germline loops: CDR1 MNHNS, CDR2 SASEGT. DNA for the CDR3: TGTGCCAGCAGTGAAGCTACCGCAGGGTTGGTTAATGAGCAGTTCTTC. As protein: CASSEATAGLVNEQFF.

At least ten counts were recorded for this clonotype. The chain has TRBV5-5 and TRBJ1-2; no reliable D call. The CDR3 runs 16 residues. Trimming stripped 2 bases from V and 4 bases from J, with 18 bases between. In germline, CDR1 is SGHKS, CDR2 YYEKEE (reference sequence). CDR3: CASSFSRPEGGYGYTF. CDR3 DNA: TGTGCCAGCAGCTTCTCCCGTCCTGAGGGTGGCTATGGCTACACCTTC.

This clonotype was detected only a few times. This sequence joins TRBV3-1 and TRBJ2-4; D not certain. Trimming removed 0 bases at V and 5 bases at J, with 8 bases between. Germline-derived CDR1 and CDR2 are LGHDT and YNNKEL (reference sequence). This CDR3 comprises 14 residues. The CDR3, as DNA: TGTGCCAGCAGCCAAGATCTGAGCCAAAACATTCAGTACTTC. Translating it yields CASSQDLSQNIQYF. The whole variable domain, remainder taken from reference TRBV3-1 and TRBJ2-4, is DTAVSQTPKYLVTQMGNDKSIKCEQNLGHDTMYWYKQDSKKFLKIMFSYNNKELIINETVPNRFSPKSPDKAHLNLHINSLELGDSAVYFCASSQDLSQNIQYFGAGTRLSVL.

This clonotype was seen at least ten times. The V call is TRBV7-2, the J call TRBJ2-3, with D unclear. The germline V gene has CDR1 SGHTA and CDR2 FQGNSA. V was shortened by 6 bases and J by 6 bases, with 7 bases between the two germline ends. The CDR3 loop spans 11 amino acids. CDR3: CASRITDTQYF. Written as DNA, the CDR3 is TGTGCCAGCAGGATTACTGATACGCAGTATTTT.

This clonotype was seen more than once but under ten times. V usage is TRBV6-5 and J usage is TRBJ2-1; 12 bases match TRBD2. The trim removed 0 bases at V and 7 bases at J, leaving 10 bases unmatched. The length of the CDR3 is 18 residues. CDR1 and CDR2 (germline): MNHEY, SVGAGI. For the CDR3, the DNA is TGTGCCAGCAGTTACTCGAGTCCTAGCGGGAGGGCCAAGAATGAGCAGTTCTTC. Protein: CASSYSSPSGRAKNEQFF.

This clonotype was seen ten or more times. The CDR3 bases are TGTGCCAGCAGTTCTCCCGGCTCTTCCTACGAGCAGTACTTC. Amino acids: CASSSPGSSYEQYF. The rearrangement uses TRBV12-3 or TRBV12-4 and TRBJ2-7; D not certain. The V and J ends lost 4 bases and 1 base respectively, with 11 bases between them. The CDR3 has 14 amino acids.

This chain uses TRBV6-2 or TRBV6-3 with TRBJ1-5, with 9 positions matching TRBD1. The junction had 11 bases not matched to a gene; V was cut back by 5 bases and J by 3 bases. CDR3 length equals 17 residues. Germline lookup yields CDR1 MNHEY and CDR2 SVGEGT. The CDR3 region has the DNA TGTGCCAGCAGTCACACTGGACAGGGGTCCCACAATCAGCCCCAGCATTTT. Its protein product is CASSHTGQGSHNQPQHF.

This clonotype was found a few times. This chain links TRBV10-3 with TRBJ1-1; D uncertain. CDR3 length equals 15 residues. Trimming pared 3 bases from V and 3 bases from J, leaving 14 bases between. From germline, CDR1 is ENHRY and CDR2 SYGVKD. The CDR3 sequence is CAISDPGKVDTEAFF. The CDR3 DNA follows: TGTGCCATCAGTGATCCGGGGAAGGTGGACACTGAAGCTTTCTTT.

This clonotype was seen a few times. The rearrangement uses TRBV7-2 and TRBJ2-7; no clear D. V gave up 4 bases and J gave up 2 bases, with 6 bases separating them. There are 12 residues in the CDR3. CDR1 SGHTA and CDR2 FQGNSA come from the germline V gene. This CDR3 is CASSSQTYEQYF. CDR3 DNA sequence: TGTGCCAGCAGCTCCCAGACCTACGAGCAGTACTTC.

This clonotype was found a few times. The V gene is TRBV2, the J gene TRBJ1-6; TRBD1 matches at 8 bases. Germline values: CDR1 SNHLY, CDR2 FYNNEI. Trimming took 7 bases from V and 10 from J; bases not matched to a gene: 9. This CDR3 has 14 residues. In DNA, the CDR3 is TGTGCCAGCACCCAACAGGGGGTAGGGTCACCCCTCCACTTT. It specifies CASTQQGVGSPLHF. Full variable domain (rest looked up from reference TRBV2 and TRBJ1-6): EPEVTQTPSHQVTQMGQEVILRCVPISNHLYFYWYRQILGQKVEFLVSFYNNEISEKSEIFDDQFSVERPDGSNFTLKIRSTKLEDSAMYFCASTQQGVGSPLHFGNGTRLTVT.

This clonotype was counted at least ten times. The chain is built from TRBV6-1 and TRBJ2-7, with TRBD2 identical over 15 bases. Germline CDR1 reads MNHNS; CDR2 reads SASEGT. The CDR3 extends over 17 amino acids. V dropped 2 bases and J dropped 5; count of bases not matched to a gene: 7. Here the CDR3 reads CASSESGLAGGRHEQYF. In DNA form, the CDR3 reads TGTGCCAGCAGTGAATCGGGACTAGCGGGGGGACGACACGAGCAGTACTTC.

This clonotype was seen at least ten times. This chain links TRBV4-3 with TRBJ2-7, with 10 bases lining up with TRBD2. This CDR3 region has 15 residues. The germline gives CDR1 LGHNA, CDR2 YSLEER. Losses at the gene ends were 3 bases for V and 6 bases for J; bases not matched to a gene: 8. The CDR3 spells CASSQGAGGISEQYF. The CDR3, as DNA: TGCGCCAGCAGCCAGGGAGCGGGAGGGATTTCCGAGCAGTACTTC.

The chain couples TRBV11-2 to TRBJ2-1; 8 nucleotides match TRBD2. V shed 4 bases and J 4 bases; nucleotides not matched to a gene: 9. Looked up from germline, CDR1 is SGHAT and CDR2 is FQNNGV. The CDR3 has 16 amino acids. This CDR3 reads CASSSVGSGRYNEQFF. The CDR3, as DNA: TGTGCCAGCAGCTCAGTCGGCAGCGGGAGATACAATGAGCAGTTCTTC. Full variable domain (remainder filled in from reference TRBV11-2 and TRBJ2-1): EAGVAQSPRYKIIEKRQSVAFWCNPISGHATLYWYQQILGQGPKLLIQFQNNGVVDDSQLPKDRFSAERLKGVDSTLKIQPAKLEDSAVYLCASSSVGSGRYNEQFFGPGTRLTVL.

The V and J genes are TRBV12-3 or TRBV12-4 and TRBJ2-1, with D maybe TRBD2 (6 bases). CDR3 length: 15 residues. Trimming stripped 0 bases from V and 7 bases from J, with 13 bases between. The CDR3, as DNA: TGTGCCAGCAGTTTAGCACTAGCTGGGGTTAATGAGCAGTTCTTC. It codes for CASSLALAGVNEQFF.

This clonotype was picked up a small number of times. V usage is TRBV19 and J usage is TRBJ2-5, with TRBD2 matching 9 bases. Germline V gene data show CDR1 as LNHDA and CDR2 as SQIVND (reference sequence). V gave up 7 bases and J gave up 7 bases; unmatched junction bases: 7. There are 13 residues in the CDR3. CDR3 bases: TGTGCCAGTAACCCAGCGGGGGGAGCGACCCAGTACTTC. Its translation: CASNPAGGATQYF.

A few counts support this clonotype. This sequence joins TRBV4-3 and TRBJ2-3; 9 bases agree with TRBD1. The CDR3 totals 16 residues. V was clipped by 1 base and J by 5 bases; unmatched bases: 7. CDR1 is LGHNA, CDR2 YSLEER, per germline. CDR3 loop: CASSQGDRDHQDTQYF. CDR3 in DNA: TGCGCCAGCAGCCAAGGGGACAGGGATCATCAAGATACGCAGTATTTT.

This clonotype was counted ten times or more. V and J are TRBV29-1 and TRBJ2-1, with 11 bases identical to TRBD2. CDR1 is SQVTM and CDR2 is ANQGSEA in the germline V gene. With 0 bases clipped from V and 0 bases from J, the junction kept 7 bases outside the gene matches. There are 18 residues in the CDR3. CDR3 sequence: CSVEETSSGRLSYNEQFF. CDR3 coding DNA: TGCAGCGTTGAAGAGACGTCTAGCGGGAGGCTCTCCTACAATGAGCAGTTCTTC.

CDR3 amino acids: CASSQATGNGPAGANVLTF. In nucleotides, the CDR3 is TGTGCCAGCAGCCAAGCGACAGGGAATGGGCCGGCTGGGGCCAACGTCCTGACTTTC. The V call is TRBV3-1, the J call TRBJ2-6, with 7 bases fitting TRBD1. The V gene end was trimmed by 1 base and the J gene end by 2 bases; junction bases not matched to a gene: 11. Per germline, CDR1 LGHDT and CDR2 YNNKEL (reference sequence). This CDR3 has 19 residues.

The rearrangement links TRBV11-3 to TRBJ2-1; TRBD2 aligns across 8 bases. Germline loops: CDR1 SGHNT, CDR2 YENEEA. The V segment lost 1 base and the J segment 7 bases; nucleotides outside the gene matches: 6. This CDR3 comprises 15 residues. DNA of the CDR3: TGTGCCAGCAGCTTAGCCGGGGGGGTCGGGAATGAGCAGTTCTTC. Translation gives CASSLAGGVGNEQFF. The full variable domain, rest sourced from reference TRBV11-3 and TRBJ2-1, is EAGVVQSPRYKIIEKKQPVAFWCNPISGHNTLYWYLQNLGQGPELLIRYENEEAVDDSQLPKDRFSAERLKGVDSTLKIQPAELGDSAVYLCASSLAGGVGNEQFFGPGTRLTVL.